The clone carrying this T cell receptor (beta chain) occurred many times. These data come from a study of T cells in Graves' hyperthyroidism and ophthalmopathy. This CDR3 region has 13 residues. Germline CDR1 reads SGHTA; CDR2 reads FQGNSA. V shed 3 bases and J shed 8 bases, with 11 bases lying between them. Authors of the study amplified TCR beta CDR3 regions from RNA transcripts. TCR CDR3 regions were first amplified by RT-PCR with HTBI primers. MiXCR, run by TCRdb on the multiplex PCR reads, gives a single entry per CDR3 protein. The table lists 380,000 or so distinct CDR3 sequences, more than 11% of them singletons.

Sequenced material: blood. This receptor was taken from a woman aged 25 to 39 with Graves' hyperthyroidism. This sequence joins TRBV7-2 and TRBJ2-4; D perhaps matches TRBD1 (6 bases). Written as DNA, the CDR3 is TGTGCCAGCAGCTTTACAGGGAGTGACATTCAGTACTTC. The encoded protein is CASSFTGSDIQYF.